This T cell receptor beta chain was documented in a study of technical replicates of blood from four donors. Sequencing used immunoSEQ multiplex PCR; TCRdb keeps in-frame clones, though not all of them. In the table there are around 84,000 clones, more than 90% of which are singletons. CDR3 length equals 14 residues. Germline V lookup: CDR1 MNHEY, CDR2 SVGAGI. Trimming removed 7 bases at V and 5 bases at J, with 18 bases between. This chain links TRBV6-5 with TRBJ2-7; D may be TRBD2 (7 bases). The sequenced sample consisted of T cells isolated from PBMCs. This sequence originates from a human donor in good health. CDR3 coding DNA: TGTGCCAGCATTCCTACGGCCGGGGGGCACGAGCAGTACTTC. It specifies CASIPTAGGHEQYF.